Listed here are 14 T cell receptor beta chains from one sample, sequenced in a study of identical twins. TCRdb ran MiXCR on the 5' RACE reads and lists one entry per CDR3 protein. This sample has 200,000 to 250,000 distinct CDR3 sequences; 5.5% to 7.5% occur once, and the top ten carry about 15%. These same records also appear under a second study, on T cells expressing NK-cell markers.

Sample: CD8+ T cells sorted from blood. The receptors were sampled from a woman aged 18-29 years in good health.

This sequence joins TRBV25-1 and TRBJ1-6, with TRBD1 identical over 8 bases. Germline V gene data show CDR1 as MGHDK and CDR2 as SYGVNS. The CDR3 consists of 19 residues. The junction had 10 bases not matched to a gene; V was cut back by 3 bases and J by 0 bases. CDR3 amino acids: CASSEFGTGGSSYNSPLHF. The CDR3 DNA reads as TGTGCCAGCAGTGAGTTCGGCACAGGGGGGAGCTCCTATAATTCACCCCTCCACTTT.

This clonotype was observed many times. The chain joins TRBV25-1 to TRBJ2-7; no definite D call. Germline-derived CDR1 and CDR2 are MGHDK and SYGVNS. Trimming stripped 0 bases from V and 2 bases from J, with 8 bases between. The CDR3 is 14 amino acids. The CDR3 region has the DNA TGTGCCAGCAGTGAATATCCGGGCACCTACGAGCAGTACTTC. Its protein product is CASSEYPGTYEQYF.

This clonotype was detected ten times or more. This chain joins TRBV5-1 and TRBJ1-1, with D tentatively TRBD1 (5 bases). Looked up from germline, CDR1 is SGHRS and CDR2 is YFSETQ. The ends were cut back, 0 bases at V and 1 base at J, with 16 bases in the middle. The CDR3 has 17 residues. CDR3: CASSLGSWGNSNTEAFF. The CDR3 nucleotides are TGCGCCAGCAGCTTGGGCAGTTGGGGGAATTCGAACACTGAAGCTTTCTTT.

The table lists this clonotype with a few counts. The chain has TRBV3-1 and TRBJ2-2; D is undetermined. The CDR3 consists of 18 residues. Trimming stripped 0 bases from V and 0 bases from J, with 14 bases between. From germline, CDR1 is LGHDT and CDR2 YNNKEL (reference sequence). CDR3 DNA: TGTGCCAGCAGCCAAGAGGTGGTGGGCCTCGCGAACACCGGGGAGCTGTTTTTT. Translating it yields CASSQEVVGLANTGELFF.

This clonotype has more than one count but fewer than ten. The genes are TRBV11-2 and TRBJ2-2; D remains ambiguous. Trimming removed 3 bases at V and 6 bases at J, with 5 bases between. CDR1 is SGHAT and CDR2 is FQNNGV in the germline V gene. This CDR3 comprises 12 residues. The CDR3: CASSFFAGELFF. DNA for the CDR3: TGTGCCAGCAGCTTCTTTGCCGGGGAGCTGTTTTTT.

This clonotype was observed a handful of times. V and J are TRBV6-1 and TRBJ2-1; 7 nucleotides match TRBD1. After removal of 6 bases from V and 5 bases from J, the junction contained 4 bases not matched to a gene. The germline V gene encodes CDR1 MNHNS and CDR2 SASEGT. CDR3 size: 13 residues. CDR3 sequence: CASRPGQDNEQFF. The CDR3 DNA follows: TGTGCCAGCAGGCCCGGACAGGACAATGAGCAGTTCTTC.

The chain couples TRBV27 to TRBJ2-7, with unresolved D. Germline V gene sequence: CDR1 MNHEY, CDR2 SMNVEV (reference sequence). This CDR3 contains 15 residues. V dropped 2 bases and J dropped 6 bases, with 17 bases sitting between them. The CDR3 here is CASSLGLTAWGEQYF. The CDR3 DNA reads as TGTGCCAGCAGTTTAGGGCTTACTGCCTGGGGCGAGCAGTACTTC.

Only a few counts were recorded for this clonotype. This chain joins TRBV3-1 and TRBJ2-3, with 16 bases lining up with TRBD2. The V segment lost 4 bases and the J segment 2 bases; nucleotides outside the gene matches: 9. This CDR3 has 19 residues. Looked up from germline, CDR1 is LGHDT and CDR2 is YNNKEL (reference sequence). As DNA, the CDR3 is TGTGCCAGCAGCCCGGGGGAGGGACTAGCGGGGGGGGACACAGATACGCAGTATTTT. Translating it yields CASSPGEGLAGGDTDTQYF.

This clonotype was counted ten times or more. The CDR3 here is CASSLQGNTEAFF. The CDR3 DNA sequence: TGTGCCAGCAGCTTGCAGGGGAACACTGAAGCTTTCTTT. The chain has TRBV7-9 and TRBJ1-1, with TRBD1 as a possible D gene (5 bases). The germline gives CDR1 SEHNR, CDR2 FQNEAQ (reference sequence). CDR3 length: 13 residues. V dropped 3 bases and J dropped 1 base, with 6 bases sitting between them.

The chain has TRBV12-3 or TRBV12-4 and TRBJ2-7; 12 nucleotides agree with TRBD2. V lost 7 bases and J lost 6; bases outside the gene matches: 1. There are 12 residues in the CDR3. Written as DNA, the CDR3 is TGTGCCAGCACTAGCGGGGGGGGCGAGCAGTACTTC. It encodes CASTSGGGEQYF.

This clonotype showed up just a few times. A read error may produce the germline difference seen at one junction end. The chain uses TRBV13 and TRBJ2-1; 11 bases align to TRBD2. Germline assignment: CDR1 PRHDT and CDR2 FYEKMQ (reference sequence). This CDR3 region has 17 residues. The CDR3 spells CASTLLQPGTSGNEQFF. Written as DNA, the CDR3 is TGTGCCAGCACCTTACTCCAACCCGGGACTAGCGGTAATGAGCAGTTCTTC. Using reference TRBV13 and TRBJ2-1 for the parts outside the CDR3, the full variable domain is AAGVIQSPRHLIKEKRETATLKCYPIPRHDTVYWYQQGPGQDPQFLISFYEKMQSDKGSIPDRFSAQQFSDYHSELNMSSLELGDSALYFCASTLLQPGTSGNEQFFGPGTRLTVL.

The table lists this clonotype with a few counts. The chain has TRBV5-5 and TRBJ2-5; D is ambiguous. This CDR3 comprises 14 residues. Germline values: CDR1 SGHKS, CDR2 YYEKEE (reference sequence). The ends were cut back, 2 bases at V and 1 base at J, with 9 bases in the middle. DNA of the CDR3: TGTGCCAGCAGCTTTTATCAGAGCCAAGAGACCCAGTACTTC. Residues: CASSFYQSQETQYF.

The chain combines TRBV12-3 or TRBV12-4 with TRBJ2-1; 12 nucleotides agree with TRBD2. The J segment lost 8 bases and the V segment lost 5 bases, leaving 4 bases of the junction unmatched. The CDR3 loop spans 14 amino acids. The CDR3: CASSLASGGDEQFF. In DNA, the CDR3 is TGTGCCAGCAGTCTGGCTAGCGGGGGGGATGAGCAGTTCTTC.

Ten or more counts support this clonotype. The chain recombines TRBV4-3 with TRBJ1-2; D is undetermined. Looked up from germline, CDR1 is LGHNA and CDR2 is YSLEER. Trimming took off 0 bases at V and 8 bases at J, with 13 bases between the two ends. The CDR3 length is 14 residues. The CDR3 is CASSQDPNASGYTF. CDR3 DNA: TGCGCCAGCAGCCAAGACCCAAACGCAAGCGGCTACACCTTC.